Listed below are T cell receptor beta chains from one sample, sequenced in a study of OX40 agonist ivuxolimab in advanced cancers. Produced via immunoSEQ multiplex PCR; TCRdb's table is partial and in-frame only. The profile shows tens of thousands of clones, approximately 80% of them singletons. The sequenced sample was CD4+ or CD8+ T cells sorted from blood, obtained in a trial of the OX40 agonist ivuxolimab. These receptors all stem from an adult with an advanced solid tumor such as melanoma, head and neck, liver or kidney cancer. CDR3s include the opening cysteine and the closing phenylalanine or tryptophan. D genes are given only for firm matches. Some rows mark clone size as missing; the rest say once, few, many or name a class of expanded clone.

D gene	clone size	V gene	J gene	CDR3 length	CDR3 DNA	CDR3 protein
TRBD2	.	TRBV2	TRBJ2-1	16	TGTGCCAGCAGTGAAAGGCTACTAGCGGATCCCAATGAGCAGTTCTTC	CASSERLLADPNEQFF
.	.	TRBV14	TRBJ1-1	14	TGTGCCAGCAGCCAAGTCGGAGGGGGCACTGAAGCTTTCTTT	CASSQVGGGTEAFF
TRBD1	.	TRBV25-1	TRBJ2-5	15	TGTGCCAGCAGTGAAGGACAGGGGGTGGGGGAGACCCAGTACTTC	CASSEGQGVGETQYF
.	.	TRBV7-9	TRBJ1-3	16	TGTGCCAGCAGCCCAATAGACATAAGGGTTGGAAACACCATATATTTT	CASSPIDIRVGNTIYF
.	.	TRBV2	TRBJ2-2	14	TGTGCCAGCAGTTTGGAACAGGGCACCGGGGAGCTGTTTTTT	CASSLEQGTGELFF
.	.	TRBV4-3	TRBJ2-4	16	TGCGCCAGCAGCCGCGGGCCCAGTAACATTAAAAACATTCAGTACTTC	CASSRGPSNIKNIQYF
.	few	TRBV7-9	TRBJ1-1	14	TGTGCCAGCAGCTTCTCCGGCGCGAACACTGAAGCTTTCTTT	CASSFSGANTEAFF
.	.	TRBV18	TRBJ2-7	15	TGTGCCAGCTCACCGGACACCCCGAGGGGCTACGAGCAGTACTTC	CASSPDTPRGYEQYF
.	.	TRBV6-5	TRBJ1-1	15	TGTGCCAGCAGTTACCCCGGGGGAGCAAACACTGAAGCTTTCTTT	CASSYPGGANTEAFF
.	.	TRBV7-5	TRBJ2-1	17	TGTGCCAGAAGCCAAATTAGGTTCGGGGGAGCGGTCAATGAGCAGTTCTTC	CARSQIRFGGAVNEQFF
.	.	TRBV6-1	TRBJ1-4	15	TGTGCCAGCAGTTCAAACAGCGCTGGCGAAGAAAAACTGTTTTTT	CASSSNSAGEEKLFF
.	few	TRBV10-3	TRBJ2-2	14	TGTGCCATCGCCCAGATCGCGAACACCGGGGAGCTGTTTTTT	CAIAQIANTGELFF
.	.	TRBV7-2	TRBJ2-7	15	TGTGCCAGCAGCTTAGAGTCAGCCAAATCCTACGAGCAGTACTTC	CASSLESAKSYEQYF
.	few	TRBV9	TRBJ2-1	13	TGTGCCAGCAAGGCTAGTATTTCCTATGAGCAGTTCTTC	CASKASISYEQFF
TRBD1	.	TRBV4-1	TRBJ2-3	16	TGCGCCAGCAGCCTCCGAGTGACAGGGGAAACAGATACGCAGTATTTT	CASSLRVTGETDTQYF
.	.	TRBV27	TRBJ1-1	14	TGTGCCAGCAGTGCGACTTTAGGAGGGCCGAGGGCTTTCTTT	CASSATLGGPRAFF
.	.	TRBV7-2	TRBJ1-6	16	TGTGCCAGCAGCTTATCCCCAGGCGGCCGAAATTCACCCCTCCACTTT	CASSLSPGGRNSPLHF
.	.	TRBV4-1	TRBJ2-5	19	TGCGCCAGCAGCCACCATTTTCCCGGGGCAGCCACGTCAAGAGAGACCCAGTACTTC	CASSHHFPGAATSRETQYF
.	.	TRBV2	TRBJ2-5	13	TGTGCCAGCAGTGATGTGGGCAGTGAGACCCAGTACTTC	CASSDVGSETQYF
.	few	TRBV4-3	TRBJ1-6	16	TGCGCCAGCAGCCAAGACGCTTCTGGCAGGGCTTCACCCCTCCACTTT	CASSQDASGRASPLHF
TRBD2	once	TRBV10-1	TRBJ2-3	16	TGCGCCAGCAGTGAGTTCGCTAGCGGAAGCACAGATACGCAGTATTTT	CASSEFASGSTDTQYF
.	.	TRBV27	TRBJ2-2	12	TGTGCCAGCAGTTGGGCTCTCGGGGAGCTGTTTTTT	CASSWALGELFF
TRBD1	.	TRBV6-6	TRBJ2-7	15	TGTGCCAGCCAATCTGACCGGGACAGCTCCTACGAGCAGTACTTC	CASQSDRDSSYEQYF
TRBD1	.	TRBV23-1	TRBJ1-5	22	TGCGCCAGCAGTCCAGAACCGGGACAGGGAAAGCGGGGGGGAAGGAGCAATCAGCCCCAGCATTTT	CASSPEPGQGKRGGRSNQPQHF
TRBD2	.	TRBV7-2	TRBJ2-1	14	TGTGCCAGCAGCGATAGCGGGAGCATTTTGAGGCAGTTCTTC	CASSDSGSILRQFF
.	many	TRBV18	TRBJ2-7	13	TGTGCCAGCTCACCACTACAGAACTACGAGCAGTACTTC	CASSPLQNYEQYF
.	.	TRBV7-8	TRBJ2-1	15	TGTGCCAGCAGCTTGAATCGGGGGACCTACAATGAGCAGTTCTTC	CASSLNRGTYNEQFF
TRBD1	.	TRBV7-8	TRBJ2-7	13	TGTGCCAGCAGCCCCTACGGCCCTCGGGACAGCGTCTTC	CASSPYGPRDSVF